Shown below are 3 T cell receptor beta chains from a single sample sequenced in a study of T cell repertoires in cytomegalovirus infection. TCRdb reprocessed the reads with MiXCR, giving one entry per CDR3 protein. The table lists around 300,000 distinct CDR3 sequences, over 7.5% of them singletons, with 3.5% to 4.5% in the top ten. Sequencing input: PBMCs. These receptors all stem from a human donor in good health (CMV status not recorded). Some clones in this sample may be carry-over from other donors' samples.

This clonotype showed up many times. The chain uses TRBV7-2 and TRBJ2-7; 12 bases match TRBD2. The CDR3 extends over 17 amino acids. J lost 0 bases, V lost 5 bases, and 8 bases had no gene match. CDR1 SGHTA and CDR2 FQGNSA come from the germline V gene. The CDR3 DNA reads as TGTGCCAGCAGCCCGAGACTAGCGGGGGTAAGCTCCTACGAGCAGTACTTC. Amino acid sequence: CASSPRLAGVSSYEQYF.

V usage is TRBV6-2 or TRBV6-3 and J usage is TRBJ1-5; the D is unclear. Trimming removed 5 bases from V and 2 bases from J, with 16 bases in between. This CDR3 has 16 residues. CDR1 and CDR2 from the germline V gene are MNHEY and SVGEGT. For the CDR3, the DNA is TGTGCCAGCAGTCAAACCGGGCCCGGAGGCAATCAGCCCCAGCATTTT. Amino acids: CASSQTGPGGNQPQHF.

This clonotype was seen a few times. CDR3 nucleotides: TGTGCCAGCAGACCTTACCCCGCGACAGGGGACTATGGCTACACCTTC. It translates to CASRPYPATGDYGYTF. V gene TRBV28 combines with J gene TRBJ1-2, with 8 bases aligning to TRBD1. This CDR3 comprises 16 residues. With V trimmed by 6 bases and J by 3 bases, 12 bases remained unmatched. Germline CDR1 and CDR2: MDHEN and SYDVKM.